The text below deals with one T cell receptor beta chain. Its cognate antigen is unknown. Each CDR3 protein is one row after TCRdb ran MiXCR on the reads. This sample yields some 680,000 distinct CDR3 sequences, of which 35% to 45% are seen a single time; under 3.5% belongs to the top ten. The source of the sample is a study of T cell repertoires in cytomegalovirus infection. Overall study context: Public TCR beta signatures indicated both CMV infection and matching HLA type.

Whole-study findings and limits: Based on cumulative public TCR beta family frequency, carriers of CMV plus the relevant HLA were identified. HLA-C-restricted CMV-specific TCR beta clonotypes prevailed in the ex vivo response.

The V gene end was trimmed by 6 bases and the J gene end by 10 bases; junction bases not matched to a gene: 14. The CDR3 covers 15 residues. Germline lookup yields CDR1 DFQATT and CDR2 SNEGSKA (reference sequence). The genes are TRBV20-1 and TRBJ2-1; 11 nucleotides align to TRBD1. The receptor was isolated from a human donor in good health (CMV status not recorded). Some clones in this sample may be carry-over from other donors' samples. Specimen: PBMCs. CDR3 in DNA: TGCAGTGCCTTAGGACGGGACAGGGGGAGTGAAGAGCAGTTCTTC. Translated: CSALGRDRGSEEQFF.